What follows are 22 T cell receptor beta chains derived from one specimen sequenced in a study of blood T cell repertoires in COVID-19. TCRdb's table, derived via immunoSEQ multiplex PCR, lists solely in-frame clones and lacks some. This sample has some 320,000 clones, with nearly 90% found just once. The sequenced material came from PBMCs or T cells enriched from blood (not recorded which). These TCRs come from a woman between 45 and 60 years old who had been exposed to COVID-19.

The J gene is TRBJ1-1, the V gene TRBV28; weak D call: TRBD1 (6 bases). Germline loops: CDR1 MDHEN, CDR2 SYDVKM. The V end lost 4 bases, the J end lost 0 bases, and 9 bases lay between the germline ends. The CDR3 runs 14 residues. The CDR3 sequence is CASSSGTLNTEAFF. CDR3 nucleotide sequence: TGTGCCAGCAGTTCCGGGACACTGAACACTGAAGCTTTCTTT.

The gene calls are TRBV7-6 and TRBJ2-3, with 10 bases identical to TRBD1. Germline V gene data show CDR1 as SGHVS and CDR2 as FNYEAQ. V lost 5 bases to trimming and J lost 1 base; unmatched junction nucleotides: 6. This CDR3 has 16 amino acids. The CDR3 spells CASSPRQGAGTDTQYF. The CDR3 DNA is TGTGCCAGCAGCCCCCGACAGGGGGCGGGCACAGATACGCAGTATTTT. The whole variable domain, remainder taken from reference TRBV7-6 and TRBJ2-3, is GAGVSQSPRYKVTKRGQDVALRCDPISGHVSLYWYRQALGQGPEFLTYFNYEAQQDKSGLPNDRFSAERPEGSISTLTIQRTEQRDSAMYRCASSPRQGAGTDTQYFGPGTRLTVL.

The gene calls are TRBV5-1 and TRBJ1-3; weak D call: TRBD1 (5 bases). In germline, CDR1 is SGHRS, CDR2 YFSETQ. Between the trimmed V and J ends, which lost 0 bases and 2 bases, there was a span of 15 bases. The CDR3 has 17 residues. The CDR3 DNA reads TGCGCCAGCAGCTTGGCCTTGGGAACAGGCACTGGAAACACCATATATTTT. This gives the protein CASSLALGTGTGNTIYF.

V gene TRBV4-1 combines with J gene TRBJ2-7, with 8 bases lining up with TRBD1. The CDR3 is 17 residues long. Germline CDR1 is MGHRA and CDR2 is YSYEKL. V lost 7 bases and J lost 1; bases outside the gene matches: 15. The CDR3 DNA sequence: TGCGCCAGCACCCTCCAAGTGGGGACAGGCTTTTCCTACGAGCAGTACTTC. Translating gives CASTLQVGTGFSYEQYF.

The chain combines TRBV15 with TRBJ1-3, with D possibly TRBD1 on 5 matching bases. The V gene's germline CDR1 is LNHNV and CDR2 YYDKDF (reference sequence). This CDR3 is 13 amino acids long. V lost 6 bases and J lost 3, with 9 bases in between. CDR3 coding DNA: TGTGCCACCAGAGGGGCGAGTGGAAACACCATATATTTT. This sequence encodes CATRGASGNTIYF.

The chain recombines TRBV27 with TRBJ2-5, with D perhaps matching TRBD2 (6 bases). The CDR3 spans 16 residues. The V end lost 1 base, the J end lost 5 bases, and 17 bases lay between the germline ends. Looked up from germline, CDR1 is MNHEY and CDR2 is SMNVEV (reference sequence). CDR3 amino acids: CASSLLASEEWETQYF. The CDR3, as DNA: TGTGCCAGCAGTTTATTGGCTAGCGAGGAATGGGAGACCCAGTACTTC.

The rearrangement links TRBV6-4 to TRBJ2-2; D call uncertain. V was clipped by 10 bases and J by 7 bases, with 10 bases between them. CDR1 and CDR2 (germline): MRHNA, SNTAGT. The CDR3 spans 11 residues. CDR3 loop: CATRGGGELFF. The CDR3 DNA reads TGTGCCACCAGAGGCGGCGGGGAGCTGTTTTTT.

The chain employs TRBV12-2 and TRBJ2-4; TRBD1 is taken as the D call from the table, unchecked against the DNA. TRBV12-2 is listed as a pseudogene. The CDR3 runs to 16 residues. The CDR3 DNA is TGTGCAAGTCGCTTAGAGAGCGGAGACAGGGTAAACATTCAGTACTTC. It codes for CASRLESGDRVNIQYF.

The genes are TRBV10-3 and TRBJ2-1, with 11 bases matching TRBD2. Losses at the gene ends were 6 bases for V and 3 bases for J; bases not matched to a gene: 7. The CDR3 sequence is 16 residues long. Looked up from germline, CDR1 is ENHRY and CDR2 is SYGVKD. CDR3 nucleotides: TGTGCCATCAGCGCGACTAGCGGGGAAATCTACAATGAGCAGTTCTTC. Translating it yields CAISATSGEIYNEQFF.

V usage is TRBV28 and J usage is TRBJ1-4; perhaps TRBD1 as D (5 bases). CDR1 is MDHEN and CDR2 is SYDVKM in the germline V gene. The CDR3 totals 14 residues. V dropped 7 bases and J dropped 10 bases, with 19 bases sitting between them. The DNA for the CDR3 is TGTGCCAGCAACAGGCAGGATGGTAGGGGAAAACTGTTTTTT. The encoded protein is CASNRQDGRGKLFF.

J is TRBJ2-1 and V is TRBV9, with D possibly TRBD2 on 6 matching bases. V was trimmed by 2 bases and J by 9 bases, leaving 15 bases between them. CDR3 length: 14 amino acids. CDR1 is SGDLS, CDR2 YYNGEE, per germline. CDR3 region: CASSVGGAAGEQFF. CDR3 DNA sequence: TGTGCCAGCAGCGTTGGCGGGGCCGCCGGTGAGCAGTTCTTC.

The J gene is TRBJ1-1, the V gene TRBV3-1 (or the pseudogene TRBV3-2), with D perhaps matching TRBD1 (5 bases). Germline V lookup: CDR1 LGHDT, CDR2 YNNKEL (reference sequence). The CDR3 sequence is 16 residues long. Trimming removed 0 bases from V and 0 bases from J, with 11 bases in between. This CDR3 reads CASSQDLRQMNTEAFF. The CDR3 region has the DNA TGTGCCAGCAGCCAAGATCTACGACAGATGAACACTGAAGCTTTCTTT.

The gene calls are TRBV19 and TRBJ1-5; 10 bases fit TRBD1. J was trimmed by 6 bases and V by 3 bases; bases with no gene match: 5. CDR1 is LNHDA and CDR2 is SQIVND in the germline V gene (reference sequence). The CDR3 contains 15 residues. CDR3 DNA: TGTGCCAGTAGTATGACAGGGGGCCTTCGTCAGCCCCAGCATTTT. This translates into CASSMTGGLRQPQHF.

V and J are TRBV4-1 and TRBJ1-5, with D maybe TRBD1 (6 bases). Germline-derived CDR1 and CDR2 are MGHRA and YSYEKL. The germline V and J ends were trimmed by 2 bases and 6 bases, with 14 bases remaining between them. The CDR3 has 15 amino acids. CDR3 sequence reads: CASSQSQGFGQPQHF. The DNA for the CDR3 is TGCGCCAGCAGCCAATCACAGGGATTCGGTCAGCCCCAGCATTTT.

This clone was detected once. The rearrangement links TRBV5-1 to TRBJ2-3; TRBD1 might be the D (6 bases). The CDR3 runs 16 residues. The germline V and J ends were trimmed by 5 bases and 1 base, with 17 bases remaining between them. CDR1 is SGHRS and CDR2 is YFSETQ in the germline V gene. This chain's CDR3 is CASRLGLGAGTDTQYF. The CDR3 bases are TGCGCCAGCAGGCTTGGGCTGGGGGCGGGCACAGATACGCAGTATTTT.

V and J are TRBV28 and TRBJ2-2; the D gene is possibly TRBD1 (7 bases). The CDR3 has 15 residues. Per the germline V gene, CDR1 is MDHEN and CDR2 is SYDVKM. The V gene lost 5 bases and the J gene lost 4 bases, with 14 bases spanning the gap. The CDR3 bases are TGTGCCAGCAGTCCGTCAGGGGGACTCACCGGGGAGCTGTTTTTT. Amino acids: CASSPSGGLTGELFF. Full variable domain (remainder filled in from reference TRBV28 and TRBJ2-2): DVKVTQSSRYLVKRTGEKVFLECVQDMDHENMFWYRQDPGLGLRLIYFSYDVKMKEKGDIPEGYSVSREKKERFSLILESASTNQTSMYLCASSPSGGLTGELFFGEGSRLTVL.

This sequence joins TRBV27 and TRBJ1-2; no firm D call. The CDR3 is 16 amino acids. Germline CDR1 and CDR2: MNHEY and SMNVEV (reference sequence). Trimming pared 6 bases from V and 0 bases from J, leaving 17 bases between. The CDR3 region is CASSLEGGPSNYGYTF. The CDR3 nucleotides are TGTGCCAGCAGCCTCGAGGGCGGTCCTTCTAACTATGGCTACACCTTC.

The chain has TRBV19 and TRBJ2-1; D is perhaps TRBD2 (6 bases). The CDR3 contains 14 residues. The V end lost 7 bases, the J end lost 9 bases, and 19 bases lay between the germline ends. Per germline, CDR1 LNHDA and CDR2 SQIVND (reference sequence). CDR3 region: CASTLGTSSGEQFF. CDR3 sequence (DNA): TGTGCCAGTACCCTAGGGACTTCCTCGGGTGAGCAGTTCTTC.

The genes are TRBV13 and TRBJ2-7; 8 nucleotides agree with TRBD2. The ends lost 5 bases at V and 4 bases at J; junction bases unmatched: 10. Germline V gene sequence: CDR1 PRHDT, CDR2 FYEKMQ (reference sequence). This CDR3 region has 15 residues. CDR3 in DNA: TGTGCCAGCAGCATAACTAGCGGCGGGGCTTACGAGCAGTACTTC. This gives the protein CASSITSGGAYEQYF.

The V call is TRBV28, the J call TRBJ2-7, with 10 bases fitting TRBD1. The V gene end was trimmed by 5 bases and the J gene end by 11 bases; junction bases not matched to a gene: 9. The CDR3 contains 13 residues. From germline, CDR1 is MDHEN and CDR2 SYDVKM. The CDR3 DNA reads TGTGCCAGCAGTCCACCGGACAGGGGGGACGAGTACTTC. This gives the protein CASSPPDRGDEYF.

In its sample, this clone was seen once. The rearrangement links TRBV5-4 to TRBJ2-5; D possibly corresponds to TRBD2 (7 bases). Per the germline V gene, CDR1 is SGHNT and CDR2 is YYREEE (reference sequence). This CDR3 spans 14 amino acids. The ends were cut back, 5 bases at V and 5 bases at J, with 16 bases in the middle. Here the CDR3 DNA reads TGTGCCAGCAGTCTCGGGGGGCTCGGGGAGACCCAGTACTTC. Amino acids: CASSLGGLGETQYF.

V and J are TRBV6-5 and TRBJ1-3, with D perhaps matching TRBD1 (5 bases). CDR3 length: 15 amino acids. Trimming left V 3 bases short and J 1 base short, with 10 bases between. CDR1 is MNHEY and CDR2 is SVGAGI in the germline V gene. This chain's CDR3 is CASSYWGESGNTIYF. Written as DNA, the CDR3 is TGTGCCAGCAGTTATTGGGGCGAGTCTGGAAACACCATATATTTT.